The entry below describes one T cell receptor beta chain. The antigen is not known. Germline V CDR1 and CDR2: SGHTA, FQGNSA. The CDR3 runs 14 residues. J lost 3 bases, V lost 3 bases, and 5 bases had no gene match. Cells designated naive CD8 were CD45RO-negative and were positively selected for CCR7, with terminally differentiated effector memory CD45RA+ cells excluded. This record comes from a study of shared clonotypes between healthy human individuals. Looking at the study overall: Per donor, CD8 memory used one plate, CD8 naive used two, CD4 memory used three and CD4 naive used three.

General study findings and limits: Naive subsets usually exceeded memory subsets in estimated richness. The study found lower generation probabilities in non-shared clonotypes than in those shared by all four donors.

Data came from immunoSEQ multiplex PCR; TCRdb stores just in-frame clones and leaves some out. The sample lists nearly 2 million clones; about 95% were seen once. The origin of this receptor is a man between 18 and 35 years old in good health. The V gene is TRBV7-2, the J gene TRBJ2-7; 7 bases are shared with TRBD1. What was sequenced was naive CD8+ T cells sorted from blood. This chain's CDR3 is CASSFRDSRYEQYF. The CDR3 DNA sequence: TGTGCCAGCAGCTTCCGGGACAGCCGCTACGAGCAGTACTTC.